The following is a T cell receptor beta chain sequence with its context. The sample belongs to a study of blood T cell repertoires in COVID-19. The CDR3 consists of 14 residues. Germline CDR1 is MDHEN and CDR2 is SYDVKM. Trimming stripped 6 bases from V and 2 bases from J, with 14 bases between. Profiling relied on immunoSEQ multiplex PCR, and the TCRdb table lists in-frame clones only, not all of them. The data contain tens of thousands of clones, around 90% of them seen just once; the ten biggest clones take up around 12%. Material: peripheral blood. The sequence derives from a human donor with active COVID-19. The donor label of this sample is uncertain. J is TRBJ2-7 and V is TRBV28, with D maybe TRBD1 (5 bases). Written as DNA, the CDR3 is TGTGCCAGCAGGGGTGTGACAGAGACCTACGAGCAGTACTTC. It is translated as CASRGVTETYEQYF. The complete variable domain, with remaining parts taken from reference TRBV28 and TRBJ2-7, reads DVKVTQSSRYLVKRTGEKVFLECVQDMDHENMFWYRQDPGLGLRLIYFSYDVKMKEKGDIPEGYSVSREKKERFSLILESASTNQTSMYLCASRGVTETYEQYFGPGTRLTVT.